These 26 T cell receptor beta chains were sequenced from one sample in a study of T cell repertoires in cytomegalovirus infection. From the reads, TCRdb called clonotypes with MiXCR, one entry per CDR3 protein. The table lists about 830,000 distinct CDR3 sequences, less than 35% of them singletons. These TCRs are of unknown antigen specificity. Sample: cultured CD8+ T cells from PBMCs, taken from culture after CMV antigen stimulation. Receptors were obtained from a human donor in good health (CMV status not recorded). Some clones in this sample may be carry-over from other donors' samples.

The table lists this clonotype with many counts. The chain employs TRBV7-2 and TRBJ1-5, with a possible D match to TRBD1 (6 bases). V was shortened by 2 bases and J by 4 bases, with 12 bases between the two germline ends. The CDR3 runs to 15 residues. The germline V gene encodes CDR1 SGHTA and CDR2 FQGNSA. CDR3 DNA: TGTGCCAGCAGCTTAAGGGCAGGGGTTAATCAGCCCCAGCATTTT. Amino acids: CASSLRAGVNQPQHF.

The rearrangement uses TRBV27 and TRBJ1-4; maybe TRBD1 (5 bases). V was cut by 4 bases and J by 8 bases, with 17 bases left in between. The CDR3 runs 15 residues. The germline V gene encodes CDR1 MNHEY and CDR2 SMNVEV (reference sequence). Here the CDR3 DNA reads TGTGCCAGCAGTTACCGGGGCCAGAGGAGAGAAAAACTGTTTTTT. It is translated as CASSYRGQRREKLFF.

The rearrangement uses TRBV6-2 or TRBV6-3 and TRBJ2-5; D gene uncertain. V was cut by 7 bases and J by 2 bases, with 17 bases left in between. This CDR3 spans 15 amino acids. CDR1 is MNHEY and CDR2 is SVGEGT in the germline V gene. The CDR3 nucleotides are TGTGCCAGCACCCCAATCGAAGCTTTACAAGAGACCCAGTACTTC. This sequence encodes CASTPIEALQETQYF.

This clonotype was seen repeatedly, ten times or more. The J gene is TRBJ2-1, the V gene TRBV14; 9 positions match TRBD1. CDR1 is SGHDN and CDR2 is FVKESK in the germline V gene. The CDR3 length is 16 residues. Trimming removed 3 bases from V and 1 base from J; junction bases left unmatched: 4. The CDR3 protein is CASSHPGQGSYNEQFF. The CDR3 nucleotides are TGTGCCAGCAGCCATCCGGGACAGGGATCCTACAATGAGCAGTTCTTC.

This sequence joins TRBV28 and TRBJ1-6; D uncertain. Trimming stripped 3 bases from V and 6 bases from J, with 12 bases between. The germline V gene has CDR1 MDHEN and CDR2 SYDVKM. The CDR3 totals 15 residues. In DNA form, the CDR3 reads TGTGCCAGCAGTTTCGGAGATACCCCTAATTCACCCCTCCACTTT. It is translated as CASSFGDTPNSPLHF. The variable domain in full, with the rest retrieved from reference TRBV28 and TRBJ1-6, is DVKVTQSSRYLVKRTGEKVFLECVQDMDHENMFWYRQDPGLGLRLIYFSYDVKMKEKGDIPEGYSVSREKKERFSLILESASTNQTSMYLCASSFGDTPNSPLHFGNGTRLTVT.

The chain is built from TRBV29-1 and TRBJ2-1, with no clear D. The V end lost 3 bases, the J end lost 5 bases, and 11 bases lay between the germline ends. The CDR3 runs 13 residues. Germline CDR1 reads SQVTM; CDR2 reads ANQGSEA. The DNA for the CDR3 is TGCAGCGTTGAGACGTCGGAGAACAATGAGCAGTTCTTC. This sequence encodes CSVETSENNEQFF.

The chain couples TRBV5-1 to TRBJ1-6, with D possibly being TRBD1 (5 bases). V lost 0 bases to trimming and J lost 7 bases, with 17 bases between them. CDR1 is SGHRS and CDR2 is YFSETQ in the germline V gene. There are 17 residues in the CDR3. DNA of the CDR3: TGCGCCAGCAGCTTGGATACGGGACGGCCTCTCAATTCACCCCTCCACTTT. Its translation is CASSLDTGRPLNSPLHF.

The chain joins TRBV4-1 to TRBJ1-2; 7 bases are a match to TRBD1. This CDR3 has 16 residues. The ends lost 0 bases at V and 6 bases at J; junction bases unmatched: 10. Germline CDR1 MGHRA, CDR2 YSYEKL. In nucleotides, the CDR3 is TGCGCCAGCAGCCAAGATCTTGGAGGGGGCCGCGATGGCTACACCTTC. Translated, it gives CASSQDLGGGRDGYTF.

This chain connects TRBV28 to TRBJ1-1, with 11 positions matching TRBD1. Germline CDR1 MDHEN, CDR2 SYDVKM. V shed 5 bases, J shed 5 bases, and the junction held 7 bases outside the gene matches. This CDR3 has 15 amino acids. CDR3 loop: CASSPRTGGRTEAFF. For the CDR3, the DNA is TGTGCCAGCAGTCCCCGGACAGGGGGCAGGACTGAAGCTTTCTTT.

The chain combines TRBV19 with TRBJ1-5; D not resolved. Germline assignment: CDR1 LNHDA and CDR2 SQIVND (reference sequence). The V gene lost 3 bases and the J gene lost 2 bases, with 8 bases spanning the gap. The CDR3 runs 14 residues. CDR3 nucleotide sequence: TGTGCCAGTAGTATGGTCTCTGGCAATCAGCCCCAGCATTTT. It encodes CASSMVSGNQPQHF.

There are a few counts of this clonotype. The CDR3 is CASSQMQGIGEQYV. CDR3 nucleotides: TGTGCCAGCAGTCAGATGCAGGGAATCGGAGAGCAGTACGTC. The chain carries TRBV28 and TRBJ2-7; TRBD1 is a possible D gene (5 bases). Trimming left V 5 bases short and J 7 bases short, with 18 bases between. The CDR3 runs to 14 residues. CDR1 and CDR2 (germline): MDHEN, SYDVKM.

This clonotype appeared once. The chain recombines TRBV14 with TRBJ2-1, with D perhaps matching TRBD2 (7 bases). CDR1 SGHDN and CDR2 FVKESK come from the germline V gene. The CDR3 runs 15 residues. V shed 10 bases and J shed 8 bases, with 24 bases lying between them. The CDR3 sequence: CATVPRRGPRDEQFF. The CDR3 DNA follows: TGTGCCACAGTCCCAAGGCGGGGGCCCAGGGATGAGCAGTTCTTC.

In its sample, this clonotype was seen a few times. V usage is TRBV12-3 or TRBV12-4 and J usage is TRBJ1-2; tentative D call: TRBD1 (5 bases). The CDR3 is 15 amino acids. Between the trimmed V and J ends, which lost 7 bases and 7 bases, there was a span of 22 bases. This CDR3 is CASITTGDGAGGYTF. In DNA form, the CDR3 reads TGTGCCAGCATCACTACGGGGGACGGGGCAGGTGGCTACACCTTC.

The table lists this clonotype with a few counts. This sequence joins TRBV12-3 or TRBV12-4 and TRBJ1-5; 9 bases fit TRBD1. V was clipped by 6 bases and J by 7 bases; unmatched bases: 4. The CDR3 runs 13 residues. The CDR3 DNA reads TGTGCCAGCAGACAGACAGGGGGGCAGCCCCAGCATTTT. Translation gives CASRQTGGQPQHF.

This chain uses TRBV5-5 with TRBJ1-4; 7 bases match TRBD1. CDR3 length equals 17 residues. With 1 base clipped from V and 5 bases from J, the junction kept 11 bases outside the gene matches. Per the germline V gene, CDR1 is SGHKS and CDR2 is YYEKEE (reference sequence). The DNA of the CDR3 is TGTGCCAGCAGCTTGACCCCTCGAGGGGGCGGGAATGAAAAACTGTTTTTT. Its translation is CASSLTPRGGGNEKLFF.

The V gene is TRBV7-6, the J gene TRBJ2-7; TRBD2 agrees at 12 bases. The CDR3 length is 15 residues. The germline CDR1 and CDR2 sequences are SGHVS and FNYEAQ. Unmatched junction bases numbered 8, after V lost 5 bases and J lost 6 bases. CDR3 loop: CASSMASGGVSEQYF. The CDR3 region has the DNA TGTGCCAGCAGCATGGCTAGCGGGGGGGTTAGCGAGCAGTACTTC.

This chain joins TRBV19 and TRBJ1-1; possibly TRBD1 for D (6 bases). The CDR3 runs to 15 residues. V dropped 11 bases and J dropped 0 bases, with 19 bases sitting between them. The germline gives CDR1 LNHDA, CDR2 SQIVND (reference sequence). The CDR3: CASPGEGPLNTEAFF. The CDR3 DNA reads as TGTGCCTCCCCAGGGGAGGGGCCATTGAACACTGAAGCTTTCTTT. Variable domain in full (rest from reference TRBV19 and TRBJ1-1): DGGITQSPKYLFRKEGQNVTLSCEQNLNHDAMYWYRQDPGQGLRLIYYSQIVNDFQKGDIAEGYSVSREKKESFPLTVTSAQKNPTAFYLCASPGEGPLNTEAFFGQGTRLTVV.

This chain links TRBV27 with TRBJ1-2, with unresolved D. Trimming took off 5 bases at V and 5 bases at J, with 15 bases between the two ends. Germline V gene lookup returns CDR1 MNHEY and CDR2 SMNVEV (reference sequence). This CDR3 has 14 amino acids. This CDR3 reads CASSPREGYYGYTF. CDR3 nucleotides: TGTGCCAGCAGTCCCAGAGAGGGATATTATGGCTACACCTTC.

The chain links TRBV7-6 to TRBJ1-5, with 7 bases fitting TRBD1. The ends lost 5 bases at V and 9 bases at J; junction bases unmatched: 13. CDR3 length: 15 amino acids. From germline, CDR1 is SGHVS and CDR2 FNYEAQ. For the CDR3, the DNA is TGTGCCAGCAGCCTCCGTCAGGGGGGCATAGGGCCCCAGCATTTT. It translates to CASSLRQGGIGPQHF.

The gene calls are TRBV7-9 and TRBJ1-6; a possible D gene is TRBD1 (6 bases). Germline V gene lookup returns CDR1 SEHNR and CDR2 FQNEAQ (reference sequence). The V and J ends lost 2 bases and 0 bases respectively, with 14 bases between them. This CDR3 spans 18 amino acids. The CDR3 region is CASSLPGHQSSYNSPLHF. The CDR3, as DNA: TGTGCCAGCAGCTTACCGGGACACCAAAGCTCCTATAATTCACCCCTCCACTTT.

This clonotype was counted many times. The CDR3 spells CASSLEGAGELFF. CDR3 in DNA: TGTGCCAGCAGCTTAGAGGGGGCCGGGGAGCTGTTTTTT. The J gene is TRBJ2-2, the V gene TRBV7-6; TRBD1 is a possible D gene (6 bases). The CDR3 runs 13 residues. Trimming shortened V by 1 base and J by 6 bases, and 6 bases separated the two germline ends. The germline V gene has CDR1 SGHVS and CDR2 FNYEAQ.

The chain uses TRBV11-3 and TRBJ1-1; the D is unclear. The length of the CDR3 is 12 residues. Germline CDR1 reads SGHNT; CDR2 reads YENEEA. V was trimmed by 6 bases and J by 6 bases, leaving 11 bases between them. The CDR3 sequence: CASRSATPEAFF. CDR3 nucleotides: TGTGCCAGCAGATCGGCAACCCCTGAAGCTTTCTTT.

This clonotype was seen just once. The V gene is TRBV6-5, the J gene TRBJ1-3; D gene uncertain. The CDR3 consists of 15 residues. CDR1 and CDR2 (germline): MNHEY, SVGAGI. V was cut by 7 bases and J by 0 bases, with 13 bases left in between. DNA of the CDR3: TGTGCCAGCACGCGGGCAGGAGGCTCTGGAAACACCATATATTTT. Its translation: CASTRAGGSGNTIYF.

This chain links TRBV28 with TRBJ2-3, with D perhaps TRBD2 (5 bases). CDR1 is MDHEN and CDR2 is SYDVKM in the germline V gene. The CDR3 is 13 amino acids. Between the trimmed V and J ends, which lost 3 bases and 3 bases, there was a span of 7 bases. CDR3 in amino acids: CASSFRLTDTQYF. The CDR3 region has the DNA TGTGCCAGCAGTTTCCGACTAACAGATACGCAGTATTTT.

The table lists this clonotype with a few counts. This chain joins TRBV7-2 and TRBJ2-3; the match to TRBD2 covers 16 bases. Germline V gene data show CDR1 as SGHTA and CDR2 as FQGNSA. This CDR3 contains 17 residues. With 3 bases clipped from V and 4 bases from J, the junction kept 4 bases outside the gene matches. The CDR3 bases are TGTGCCAGCAGCTTTTGGGGACTAGCGGGGGGGCCAGATACGCAGTATTTT. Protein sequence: CASSFWGLAGGPDTQYF. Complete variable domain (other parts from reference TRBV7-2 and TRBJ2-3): GAGVSQSPSNKVTEKGKDVELRCDPISGHTALYWYRQSLGQGLEFLIYFQGNSAPDKSGLPSDRFSAERTGGSVSTLTIQRTQQEDSAVYLCASSFWGLAGGPDTQYFGPGTRLTVL.

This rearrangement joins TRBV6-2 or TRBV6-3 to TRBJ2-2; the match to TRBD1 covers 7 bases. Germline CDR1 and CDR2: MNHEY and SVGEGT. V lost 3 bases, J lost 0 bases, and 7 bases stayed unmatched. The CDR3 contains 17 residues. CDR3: CASSYKGARANTGELFF. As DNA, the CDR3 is TGTGCCAGCAGTTATAAGGGGGCACGCGCGAACACCGGGGAGCTGTTTTTT.